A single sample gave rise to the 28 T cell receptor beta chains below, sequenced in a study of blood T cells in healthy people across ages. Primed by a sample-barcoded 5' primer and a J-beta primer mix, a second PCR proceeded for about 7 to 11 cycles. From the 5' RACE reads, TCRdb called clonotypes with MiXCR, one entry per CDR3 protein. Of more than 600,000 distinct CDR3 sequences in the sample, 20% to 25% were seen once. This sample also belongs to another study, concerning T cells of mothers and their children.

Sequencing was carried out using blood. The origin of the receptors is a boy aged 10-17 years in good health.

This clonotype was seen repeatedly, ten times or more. CDR3 sequence (DNA): TGTGCCAGCACTCAGCGGCTAGCGGGCGATGAGCAGTTCTTC. This encodes CASTQRLAGDEQFF. This sequence joins TRBV6-2 or TRBV6-3 and TRBJ2-1; TRBD2 matches 8 bases. Trimming cost V 7 bases and J 8 bases; bases outside gene matches: 10. This CDR3 spans 14 amino acids. Germline CDR1 and CDR2: MNHEY and SVGEGT.

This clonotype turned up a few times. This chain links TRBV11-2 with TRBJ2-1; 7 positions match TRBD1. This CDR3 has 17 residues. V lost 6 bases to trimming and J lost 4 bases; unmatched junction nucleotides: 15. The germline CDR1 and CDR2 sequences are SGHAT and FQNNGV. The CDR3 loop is CASSATGEQGPYNEQFF. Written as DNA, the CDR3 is TGTGCCAGCAGTGCCACTGGGGAACAGGGGCCTTACAATGAGCAGTTCTTC.

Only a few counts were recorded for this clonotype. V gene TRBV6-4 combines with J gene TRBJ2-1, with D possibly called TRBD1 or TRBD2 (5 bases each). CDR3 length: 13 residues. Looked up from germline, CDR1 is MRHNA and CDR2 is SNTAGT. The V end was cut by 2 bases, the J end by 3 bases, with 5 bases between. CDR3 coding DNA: TGTGCCAGCAGTGACGGGGGCTACAATGAGCAGTTCTTC. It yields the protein CASSDGGYNEQFF.

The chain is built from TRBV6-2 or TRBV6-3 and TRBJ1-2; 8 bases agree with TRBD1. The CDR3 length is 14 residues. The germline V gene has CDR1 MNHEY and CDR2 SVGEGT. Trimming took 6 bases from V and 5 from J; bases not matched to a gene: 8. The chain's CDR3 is CASSWTGPGYGYTF. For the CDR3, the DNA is TGTGCCAGCAGCTGGACAGGGCCCGGGTATGGCTACACCTTC.

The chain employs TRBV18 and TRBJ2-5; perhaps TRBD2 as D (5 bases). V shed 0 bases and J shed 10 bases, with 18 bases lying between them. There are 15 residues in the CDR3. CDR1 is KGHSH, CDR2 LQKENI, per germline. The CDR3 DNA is TGTGCCAGCTCACCACCAGGGCCGGGGAATTTCGACCAGTACTTC. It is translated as CASSPPGPGNFDQYF.

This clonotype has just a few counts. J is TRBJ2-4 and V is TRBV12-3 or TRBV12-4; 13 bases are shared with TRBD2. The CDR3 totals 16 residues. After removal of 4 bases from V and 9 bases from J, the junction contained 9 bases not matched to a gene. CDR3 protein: CASSYRGTSGAGIQYF. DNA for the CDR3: TGTGCCAGCAGTTACCGCGGGACTAGCGGGGCAGGCATTCAGTACTTC.

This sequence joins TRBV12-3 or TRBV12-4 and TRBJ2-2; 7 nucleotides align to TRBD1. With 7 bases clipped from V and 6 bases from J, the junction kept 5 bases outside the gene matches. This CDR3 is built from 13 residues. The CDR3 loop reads CASTPGQSGELFF. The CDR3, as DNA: TGTGCCAGCACCCCGGGACAGTCCGGGGAGCTGTTTTTT.

CDR3 in amino acids: CASSSNYGTGGNEQYF. CDR3 nucleotide sequence: TGTGCCAGCAGCTCCAATTACGGGACAGGGGGCAACGAGCAGTACTTC. The rearrangement uses TRBV7-8 and TRBJ2-7; 12 bases fit TRBD1. The CDR3 runs 16 residues. Germline V gene data show CDR1 as SGHVS and CDR2 as FQNEAQ. Trimming cost V 4 bases and J 5 bases; bases outside gene matches: 9.

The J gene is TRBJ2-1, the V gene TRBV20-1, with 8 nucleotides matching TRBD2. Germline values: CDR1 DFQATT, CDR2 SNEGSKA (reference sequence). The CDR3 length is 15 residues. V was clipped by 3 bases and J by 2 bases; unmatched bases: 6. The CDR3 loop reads CSASSGTPTYNEQFF. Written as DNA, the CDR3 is TGCAGTGCTAGTAGCGGGACCCCAACCTACAATGAGCAGTTCTTC.

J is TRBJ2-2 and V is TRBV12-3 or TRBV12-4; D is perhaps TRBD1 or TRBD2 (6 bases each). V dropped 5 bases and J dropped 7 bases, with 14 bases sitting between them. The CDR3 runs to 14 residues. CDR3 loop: CASSLGGPGGELFF. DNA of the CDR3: TGTGCCAGCAGTCTGGGGGGCCCGGGCGGGGAGCTGTTTTTT.

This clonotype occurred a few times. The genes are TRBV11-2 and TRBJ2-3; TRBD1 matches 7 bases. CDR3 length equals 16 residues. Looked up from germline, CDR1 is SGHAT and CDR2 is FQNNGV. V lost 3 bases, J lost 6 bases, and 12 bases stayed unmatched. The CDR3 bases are TGTGCCAGCAGCTTGAACCGACAGGGCCTCACGGATACGCAGTATTTT. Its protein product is CASSLNRQGLTDTQYF.

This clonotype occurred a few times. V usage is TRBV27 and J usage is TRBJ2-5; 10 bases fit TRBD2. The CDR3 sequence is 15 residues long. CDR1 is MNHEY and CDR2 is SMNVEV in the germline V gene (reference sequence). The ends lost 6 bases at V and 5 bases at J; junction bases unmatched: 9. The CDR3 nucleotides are TGTGCCAGCAGCCGGACTAGCGGCCCCCAGGAGACCCAGTACTTC. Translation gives CASSRTSGPQETQYF.

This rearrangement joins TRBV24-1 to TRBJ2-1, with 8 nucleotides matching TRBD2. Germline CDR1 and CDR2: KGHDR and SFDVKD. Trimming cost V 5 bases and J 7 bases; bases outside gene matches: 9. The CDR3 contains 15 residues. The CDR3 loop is CATSVPSGGRNEQFF. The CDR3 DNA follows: TGTGCCACCAGTGTCCCTTCGGGGGGGAGAAATGAGCAGTTCTTC.

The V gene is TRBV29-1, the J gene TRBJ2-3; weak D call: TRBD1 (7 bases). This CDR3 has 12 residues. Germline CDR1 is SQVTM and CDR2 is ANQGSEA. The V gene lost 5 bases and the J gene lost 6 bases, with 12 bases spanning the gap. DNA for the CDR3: TGCAGCGTTCGGACAGGAGGGGATACGCAGTATTTT. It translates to CSVRTGGDTQYF.

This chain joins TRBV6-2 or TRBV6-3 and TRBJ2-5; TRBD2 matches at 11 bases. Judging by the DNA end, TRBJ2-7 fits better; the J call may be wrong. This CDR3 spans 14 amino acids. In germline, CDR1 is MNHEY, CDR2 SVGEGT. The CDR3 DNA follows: TGTGCCACCAATCCCCTAGCGGGGGGCTACGAGCAGTACTTC. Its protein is CATNPLAGGYEQYF.

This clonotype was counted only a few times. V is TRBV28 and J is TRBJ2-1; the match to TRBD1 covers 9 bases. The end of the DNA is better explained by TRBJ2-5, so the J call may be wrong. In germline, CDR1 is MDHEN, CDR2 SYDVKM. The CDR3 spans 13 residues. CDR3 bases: TGTGCCAGCACCACGACAGGGGGAGAGACCCAGTACTTC. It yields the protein CASTTTGGETQYF.

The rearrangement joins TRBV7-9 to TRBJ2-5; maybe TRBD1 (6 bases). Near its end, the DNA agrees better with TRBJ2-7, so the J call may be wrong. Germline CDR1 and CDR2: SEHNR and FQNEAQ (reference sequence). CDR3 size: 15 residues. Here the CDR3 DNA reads TGTGCCAGCAGCCCAGACCCCTCGGACAGCGGCGAGCAGTACTTC. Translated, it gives CASSPDPSDSGEQYF.

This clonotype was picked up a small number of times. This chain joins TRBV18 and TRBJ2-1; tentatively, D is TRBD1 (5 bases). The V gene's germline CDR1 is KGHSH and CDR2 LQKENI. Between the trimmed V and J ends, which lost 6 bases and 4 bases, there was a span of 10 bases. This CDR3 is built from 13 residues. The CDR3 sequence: CASSPTAYNEQFF. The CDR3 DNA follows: TGTGCCAGCTCGCCGACAGCTTACAATGAGCAGTTCTTC.

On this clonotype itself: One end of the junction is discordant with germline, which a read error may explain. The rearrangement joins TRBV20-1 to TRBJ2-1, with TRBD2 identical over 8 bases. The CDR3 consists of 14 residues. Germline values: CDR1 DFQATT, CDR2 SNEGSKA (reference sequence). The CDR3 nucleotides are TGCAGTGCTAGGCGGGAGGACTCCCAAGAGACCCAATACTTC. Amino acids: CSARREDSQETQYF.

This chain's CDR3 is CASSYSDTNIQYF. CDR3 sequence (DNA): TGTGCCAGCAGTTACTCAGACACTAACATTCAGTACTTC. The chain is built from TRBV6-5 and TRBJ2-4, with D unclear. This CDR3 has 13 amino acids. V was shortened by 0 bases and J by 7 bases, with 7 bases between the two germline ends. Germline V gives CDR1 MNHEY, CDR2 SVGAGI.

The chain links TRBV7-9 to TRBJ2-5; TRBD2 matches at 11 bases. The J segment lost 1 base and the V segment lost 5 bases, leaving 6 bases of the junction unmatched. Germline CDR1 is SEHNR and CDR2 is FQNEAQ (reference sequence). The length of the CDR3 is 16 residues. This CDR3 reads CASSPLAGGLQETQYF. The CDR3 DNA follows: TGTGCCAGCAGCCCGCTAGCGGGAGGCCTCCAAGAGACCCAGTACTTC.

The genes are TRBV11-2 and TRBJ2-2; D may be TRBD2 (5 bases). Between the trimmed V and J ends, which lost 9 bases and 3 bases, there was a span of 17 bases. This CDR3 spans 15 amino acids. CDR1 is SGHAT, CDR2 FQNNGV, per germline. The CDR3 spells CASSALGPDTGELFF. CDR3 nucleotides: TGTGCCAGTAGCGCCTTAGGGCCGGACACCGGGGAGCTGTTTTTT.

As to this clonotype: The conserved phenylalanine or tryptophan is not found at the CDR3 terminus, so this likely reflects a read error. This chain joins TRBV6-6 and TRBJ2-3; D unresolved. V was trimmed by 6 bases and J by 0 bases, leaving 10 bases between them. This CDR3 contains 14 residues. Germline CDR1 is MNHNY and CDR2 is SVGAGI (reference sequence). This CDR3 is CASSKPPSTDTQYL. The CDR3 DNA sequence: TGTGCCAGCAGCAAACCACCTAGCACAGATACGCAGTATCTT.

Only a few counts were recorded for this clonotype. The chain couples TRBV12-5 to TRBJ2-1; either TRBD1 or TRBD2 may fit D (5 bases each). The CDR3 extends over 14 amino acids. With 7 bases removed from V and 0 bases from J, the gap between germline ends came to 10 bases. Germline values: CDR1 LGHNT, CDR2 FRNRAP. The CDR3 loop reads CASAGAVSYNEQFF. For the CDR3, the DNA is TGTGCTAGTGCCGGGGCCGTCTCCTACAATGAGCAGTTCTTC. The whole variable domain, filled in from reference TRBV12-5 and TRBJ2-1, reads DARVTQTPRHKVTEMGQEVTMRCQPILGHNTVFWYRQTMMQGLELLAYFRNRAPLDDSGMPKDRFSAEMPDATLATLKIQPSEPRDSAVYFCASAGAVSYNEQFFGPGTRLTVL.

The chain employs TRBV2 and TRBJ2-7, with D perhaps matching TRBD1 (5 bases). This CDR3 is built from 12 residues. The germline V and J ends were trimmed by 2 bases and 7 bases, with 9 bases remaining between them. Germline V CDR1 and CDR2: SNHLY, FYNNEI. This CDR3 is CASSESGREQYF. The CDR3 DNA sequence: TGTGCCAGCAGTGAATCAGGGCGGGAGCAGTACTTC.

CDR3 in DNA: TGTGCCAGCAGGGTCGACAGGAACAATGAGCAGTTCTTC. Its protein product is CASRVDRNNEQFF. This chain joins TRBV2 and TRBJ2-1; D may be TRBD1 (6 bases). Looked up from germline, CDR1 is SNHLY and CDR2 is FYNNEI. V lost 6 bases to trimming and J lost 5 bases, with 11 bases between them. The length of the CDR3 is 13 residues.

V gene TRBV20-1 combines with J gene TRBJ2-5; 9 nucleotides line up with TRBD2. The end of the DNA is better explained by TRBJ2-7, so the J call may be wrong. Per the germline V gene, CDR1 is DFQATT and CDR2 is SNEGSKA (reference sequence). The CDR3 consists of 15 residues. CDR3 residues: CSARSQAGGPYEQYF. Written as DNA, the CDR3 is TGCAGTGCTAGGTCCCAGGCGGGAGGGCCCTACGAGCAGTACTTC.

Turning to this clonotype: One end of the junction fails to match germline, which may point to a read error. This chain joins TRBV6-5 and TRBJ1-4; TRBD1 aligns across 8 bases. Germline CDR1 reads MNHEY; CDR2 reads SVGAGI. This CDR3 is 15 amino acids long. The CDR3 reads CASTYQDRASEKLFF. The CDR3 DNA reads TGTGCCAGCACTTACCAGGACAGGGCTAGTGAAAAACTGTTTTTT.